This TCR beta chain stems from a study of T cells in Graves' hyperthyroidism and ophthalmopathy. Authors of the study amplified TCR beta CDR3 regions from RNA transcripts. First-round RT-PCR of the TCR CDR3 relied on the HTBI primer set. MiXCR was run by TCRdb on the multiplex PCR reads, yielding one entry per CDR3 protein. Found here are 610,000 or so distinct CDR3 sequences, around 46% of them singletons; the top ten hold roughly 8.2%. Deletions cut 6 bases from V and 4 bases from J, with 15 bases between. Germline lookup yields CDR1 SEHNR and CDR2 FQNEAQ (reference sequence). This CDR3 is 14 amino acids long.

V usage is TRBV7-9 and J usage is TRBJ2-5, with D possibly matching TRBD2 (6 bases). The sample consisted of peripheral blood or thyroid tissue (not recorded which). This receptor was identified in a woman younger than 30 with Graves' hyperthyroidism. For the CDR3, the DNA is TGTGCCAGCAGTTACTCCGGCGGGGTAGAGACCCAGTACTTC. Protein sequence: CASSYSGGVETQYF. The entire variable domain, with the rest obtained from reference TRBV7-9 and TRBJ2-5, is as follows: DTGVSQNPRHKITKRGQNVTFRCDPISEHNRLYWYRQTLGQGPEFLTYFQNEAQLEKSRLLSDRFSAERPKGSFSTLEIQRTEQGDSAMYLCASSYSGGVETQYFGPGTRLLVL.